Shown below are 14 T cell receptor beta chains from a single sample sequenced in a study of CD8+ T cells in alopecia areata. Sequencing relied on a cDNA template that was reverse transcribed from extracted RNA. The repertoire was sequenced with immunoSEQ multiplex PCR; TCRdb's copy has only in-frame clones and lacks some. The sample records more than 90,000 clones, around 64% being singletons. The sequencing sample was made of CD4+ T cells sorted from blood. The source is a human donor in good health.

The chain uses TRBV29-1 and TRBJ2-7, with D possibly being TRBD2 (5 bases). V lost 4 bases and J lost 3, with 7 bases in between. CDR1 SQVTM and CDR2 ANQGSEA come from the germline V gene. This CDR3 region has 11 residues. The CDR3 sequence is CSVAGNYEQYF. For the CDR3, the DNA is TGCAGCGTTGCGGGGAACTACGAGCAGTACTTC.

This chain joins TRBV5-1 and TRBJ2-7; the D gene is possibly TRBD1 (7 bases). The CDR3 is 14 amino acids. Germline CDR1 SGHRS, CDR2 YFSETQ. V was trimmed by 6 bases and J by 8 bases, leaving 21 bases between them. The CDR3: CASTRGAESTKQYF. CDR3 DNA: TGCGCCAGCACCAGGGGGGCAGAATCTACGAAGCAGTACTTC.

This chain links TRBV7-2 with TRBJ2-3, with D uncertain. Germline V lookup: CDR1 SGHTA, CDR2 FQGNSA. V shed 5 bases and J shed 1 base, with 13 bases lying between them. The CDR3 extends over 15 amino acids. The CDR3 nucleotides are TGTGCCAGCAGCAAGACCTCCCCGGGCACAGATACGCAGTATTTT. It encodes CASSKTSPGTDTQYF.

The gene calls are TRBV27 and TRBJ1-2, with D uncertain. Germline CDR1 reads MNHEY; CDR2 reads SMNVEV (reference sequence). Trimming removed 2 bases at V and 4 bases at J, with 20 bases between. This CDR3 region has 17 residues. The CDR3 loop reads CASSLASLDGYPYGYTF. The DNA for the CDR3 is TGTGCCAGCAGTTTAGCCTCCCTTGACGGGTATCCCTATGGCTACACCTTC.

This clone was seen once. The chain combines TRBV5-4 with TRBJ2-1; possible D gene TRBD2, 5 bases. Germline CDR1 reads SGHNT; CDR2 reads YYREEE (reference sequence). V lost 3 bases and J 9 bases, leaving 10 bases between the germline ends. This CDR3 contains 12 residues. The CDR3 region has the DNA TGTGCCAGCAGCTGGACCACTAGTGAGCAGTTCTTC. Encoded protein: CASSWTTSEQFF.

The rearrangement links TRBV30 to TRBJ1-5, with TRBD1 matching over 10 bases. The CDR3 consists of 15 residues. From germline, CDR1 is GTSNPN and CDR2 SVGIG (reference sequence). V dropped 5 bases and J dropped 2; count of bases not matched to a gene: 6. The CDR3 DNA sequence: TGTGCCTGGGACAGGGGGCGAATTGGCAATCAGCCCCAGCATTTT. Translating it yields CAWDRGRIGNQPQHF.

The DNA for the CDR3 is TGTGCCAGCAGTTACCCCGGACCCGGGAAAGAGCAGTTCTTC. It is translated as CASSYPGPGKEQFF. The chain has TRBV6-5 and TRBJ2-1; possible D gene TRBD2, 5 bases. Trimming stripped 2 bases from V and 10 bases from J, with 15 bases between. CDR3 size: 14 residues. Germline V lookup: CDR1 MNHEY, CDR2 SVGAGI.

The rearrangement links TRBV30 to TRBJ2-3, with a tentative D call TRBD1 (5 bases). The CDR3 length is 12 residues. Trimming took off 2 bases at V and 8 bases at J, with 11 bases between the two ends. CDR1 is GTSNPN, CDR2 SVGIG, per germline (reference sequence). CDR3 sequence: CAWSRGASTQYF. The CDR3 DNA follows: TGTGCCTGGAGTCGTGGGGCTTCTACGCAGTATTTT.

The rearrangement joins TRBV4-1 to TRBJ2-5; 12 bases agree with TRBD1. This CDR3 region has 16 residues. After removal of 0 bases from V and 5 bases from J, the junction contained 4 bases not matched to a gene. Germline V gene sequence: CDR1 MGHRA, CDR2 YSYEKL. CDR3 DNA sequence: TGCGCCAGCAGCCAAGAAGGGACAGGGGGCCGGGAGACCCAGTACTTC. As protein: CASSQEGTGGRETQYF.

Only one count was recorded for this clone. The chain couples TRBV5-4 to TRBJ2-6; 8 positions match TRBD1. Losses at the gene ends were 4 bases for V and 9 bases for J; bases not matched to a gene: 9. CDR3 length: 15 amino acids. Germline-derived CDR1 and CDR2 are SGHNT and YYREEE (reference sequence). The CDR3 DNA reads as TGTGCCAGCAGCCCAGAGCCGGGACAGGACAACGTCCTGACTTTC. This gives the protein CASSPEPGQDNVLTF.

This CDR3 reads CASSSSTGYNSPLHF. The DNA of the CDR3 is TGTGCCAGCAGCTCCTCGACGGGTTATAATTCACCCCTCCACTTT. This rearrangement joins TRBV5-4 to TRBJ1-6; D call uncertain. Germline values: CDR1 SGHNT, CDR2 YYREEE (reference sequence). V lost 3 bases, J lost 4 bases, and 11 bases lay in between. This CDR3 comprises 15 residues.

The chain carries TRBV6-5 and TRBJ2-3; 10 positions agree with TRBD2. The CDR3 loop spans 15 amino acids. CDR1 MNHEY and CDR2 SVGAGI come from the germline V gene. J gave up 4 bases and V 4 bases, and 5 bases lay outside the gene matches. CDR3 sequence reads: CASSLSGGASDTQYF. The CDR3 region has the DNA TGTGCCAGCAGTTTGAGCGGGGGGGCTTCAGATACGCAGTATTTT.

The V and J genes are TRBV6-1 and TRBJ2-7; 8 bases agree with TRBD1. Germline CDR1 MNHNS, CDR2 SASEGT. The J segment lost 7 bases and the V segment lost 4 bases, leaving 6 bases of the junction unmatched. This CDR3 has 13 residues. The CDR3: CASSVQGAREQYF. The CDR3 bases are TGTGCCAGCAGTGTCCAGGGGGCAAGGGAGCAGTACTTC.

The genes are TRBV30 and TRBJ2-6; D call uncertain. This CDR3 has 14 residues. The V gene's germline CDR1 is GTSNPN and CDR2 SVGIG (reference sequence). Trimming shortened V by 1 base and J by 0 bases, and 4 bases separated the two germline ends. In DNA form, the CDR3 reads TGTGCCTGGAGTGCAGTCTCTGGGGCCAACGTCCTGACTTTC. Translation: CAWSAVSGANVLTF.